These 28 T cell receptor beta chains originate from one sample sequenced in a study of T cell responses to AZD1222 COVID-19 vaccine. Profiled with immunoSEQ multiplex PCR; TCRdb holds only in-frame clones, not every one. The sample yields approximately 110,000 clones, roughly 90% seen once. The material was peripheral blood, obtained on day 0 of MenACWY control vaccination. These receptors were taken from an adult in good health.

In this sample, this clone turned up a few times. This chain connects TRBV7-9 to TRBJ2-1; TRBD1 matches at 9 bases. Per the germline V gene, CDR1 is SEHNR and CDR2 is FQNEAQ (reference sequence). The CDR3 consists of 13 residues. Trimming cost V 4 bases and J 8 bases; bases outside gene matches: 3. As DNA, the CDR3 is TGTGCCAGCAGCTGGACAGGGGAGCATGAGCAGTTCTTC. The encoded protein is CASSWTGEHEQFF.

The chain uses TRBV18 and TRBJ1-5; D is perhaps TRBD1 (5 bases). In germline, CDR1 is KGHSH, CDR2 LQKENI. The germline V and J ends were trimmed by 2 bases and 5 bases, with 13 bases remaining between them. The CDR3 spans 15 residues. CDR3 residues: CASSPTGAGYQPQHF. CDR3 coding DNA: TGTGCCAGCTCACCAACCGGGGCGGGGTATCAGCCCCAGCATTTT.

V and J are TRBV9 and TRBJ2-2; 9 bases line up with TRBD1. The CDR3 length is 16 residues. Per the germline V gene, CDR1 is SGDLS and CDR2 is YYNGEE. The ends lost 2 bases at V and 2 bases at J; junction bases unmatched: 4. The CDR3 loop is CASSVQGQGNTGELFF. DNA of the CDR3: TGTGCCAGCAGCGTTCAGGGACAGGGTAACACCGGGGAGCTGTTTTTT.

The chain is built from TRBV5-6 and TRBJ2-1, with D possibly being TRBD2 (6 bases). Germline lookup yields CDR1 SGHDT and CDR2 YYEEEE. The CDR3 has 15 residues. Trimming removed 4 bases from V and 8 bases from J, with 19 bases in between. CDR3 sequence reads: CASSALGGGKDEQFF. CDR3 nucleotide sequence: TGTGCCAGCAGCGCCTTGGGGGGTGGTAAAGATGAGCAGTTCTTC.

The chain has TRBV14 and TRBJ2-7; 8 bases align to TRBD2. This CDR3 region has 15 residues. The junction had 8 bases not matched to a gene; V was cut back by 1 base and J by 6 bases. Germline values: CDR1 SGHDN, CDR2 FVKESK. In nucleotides, the CDR3 is TGTGCCAGCAGCCAAGCGGGACTAGGCAAGGTCGAGCAGTACTTC. Translated: CASSQAGLGKVEQYF.

This sequence joins TRBV18 and TRBJ1-1; TRBD1 matches at 7 bases. Germline values: CDR1 KGHSH, CDR2 LQKENI. This CDR3 has 16 amino acids. V was pared by 0 bases and J by 4 bases, with 8 bases of the junction left unmatched. CDR3 amino acids: CASSPPDRALGTEAFF. Written as DNA, the CDR3 is TGTGCCAGCTCACCACCTGACAGGGCTCTGGGCACTGAAGCTTTCTTT. Drawing the rest from reference TRBV18 and TRBJ1-1, the complete variable domain is NAGVMQNPRHLVRRRGQEARLRCSPMKGHSHVYWYRQLPEEGLKFMVYLQKENIIDESGMPKERFSAEFPKEGPSILRIQQVVRGDSAAYFCASSPPDRALGTEAFFGQGTRLTVV.

J is TRBJ1-2 and V is TRBV7-9; D is perhaps TRBD1 (6 bases). The V end lost 5 bases, the J end lost 2 bases, and 24 bases lay between the germline ends. CDR3 length: 18 amino acids. Germline V lookup: CDR1 SEHNR, CDR2 FQNEAQ (reference sequence). The CDR3 region is CASSGGGPFPVSNYGYTF. For the CDR3, the DNA is TGTGCCAGCAGCGGAGGGGGACCCTTCCCAGTTTCGAACTATGGCTACACCTTC.

The chain carries TRBV24-1 and TRBJ2-5; D is perhaps TRBD1 or TRBD2 (5 bases each). Germline loops: CDR1 KGHDR, CDR2 SFDVKD. With 4 bases removed from V and 1 base from J, the gap between germline ends came to 15 bases. The CDR3 length is 16 residues. The CDR3 protein is CATSDPGRTFQETQYF. CDR3 sequence (DNA): TGTGCCACCAGTGACCCGGGACGGACGTTCCAAGAGACCCAGTACTTC.

The chain recombines TRBV7-2 with TRBJ1-1, with D maybe TRBD1 (5 bases). The CDR3 sequence is 14 residues long. Germline CDR1 and CDR2: SGHTA and FQGNSA. V lost 2 bases to trimming and J lost 1 base, with 8 bases between them. CDR3 sequence: CASSLIGGNTEAFF. The CDR3 DNA sequence: TGTGCCAGCAGCTTAATTGGGGGGAACACTGAAGCTTTCTTT.

A single count supports this clone. The chain joins TRBV15 to TRBJ1-2; perhaps TRBD1 as D (6 bases). This CDR3 region has 18 residues. Between the trimmed V and J ends, which lost 0 bases and 6 bases, there was a span of 23 bases. Germline CDR1 LNHNV, CDR2 YYDKDF (reference sequence). CDR3 loop: CATSREIALQGLGNGYTF. For the CDR3, the DNA is TGTGCCACCAGCAGAGAGATAGCCTTACAGGGTTTAGGCAATGGCTACACCTTC.

This chain uses TRBV6-6 with TRBJ1-1; no definite D call. The V gene's germline CDR1 is MNHNY and CDR2 SVGAGI (reference sequence). V lost 6 bases and J lost 10, with 24 bases in between. The CDR3 covers 15 residues. CDR3 region: CASSPGPSKPQGAFF. CDR3 bases: TGTGCCAGCAGCCCCGGCCCCTCAAAGCCGCAAGGAGCTTTCTTT.

The genes are TRBV11-1 and TRBJ2-7; D uncertain. V was cut by 3 bases and J by 5 bases, with 8 bases left in between. The CDR3 has 12 amino acids. Germline V gives CDR1 SGHAT, CDR2 FQDESV (reference sequence). Here the CDR3 reads CASSFRGNEQYF. The CDR3 DNA is TGTGCCAGCAGCTTTCGCGGTAACGAGCAGTACTTC.

J is TRBJ2-7 and V is TRBV20-1; D remains unclear. With 6 bases removed from V and 6 bases from J, the gap between germline ends came to 12 bases. Germline V gives CDR1 DFQATT, CDR2 SNEGSKA (reference sequence). This CDR3 contains 11 residues. CDR3 nucleotide sequence: TGCAGTGCCGAGACTTGGCGCGAGCAGTACTTC. Amino acids: CSAETWREQYF.

V usage is TRBV6-5 and J usage is TRBJ2-7; a weak D match, TRBD2 (5 bases). CDR3 size: 11 residues. Germline V gives CDR1 MNHEY, CDR2 SVGAGI. Trimming stripped 4 bases from V and 6 bases from J, with 7 bases between. The CDR3 loop reads CASSSSSEQYF. DNA of the CDR3: TGTGCCAGCAGTTCTAGCTCCGAGCAGTACTTC.

The chain combines TRBV2 with TRBJ2-7, with 10 bases identical to TRBD1. J lost 3 bases, V lost 10 bases, and 3 bases had no gene match. The CDR3 length is 12 residues. CDR1 is SNHLY and CDR2 is FYNNEI in the germline V gene. The CDR3, as DNA: TGTGCCATCGGACAGGGGGACTACGAGCAGTACTTC. It translates to CAIGQGDYEQYF.

The J gene is TRBJ2-2, the V gene TRBV10-3, with 7 bases matching TRBD2. The ends lost 10 bases at V and 5 bases at J; junction bases unmatched: 10. The CDR3 covers 14 residues. Germline-derived CDR1 and CDR2 are ENHRY and SYGVKD. The DNA for the CDR3 is TGTGCCACCCGAGTGTGGGGGGGTACCGGGGAGCTGTTTTTT. This gives the protein CATRVWGGTGELFF.

J is TRBJ2-5 and V is TRBV7-6; D unclear. Germline V gene lookup returns CDR1 SGHVS and CDR2 FNYEAQ. The CDR3 consists of 11 residues. V was clipped by 3 bases and J by 1 base, with 0 bases between them. The CDR3 is CASSFQETQYF. CDR3 DNA: TGTGCCAGCAGCTTCCAAGAGACCCAGTACTTC.

The V gene is TRBV27, the J gene TRBJ2-1, with a weak D call TRBD2 (6 bases). This CDR3 has 14 residues. In germline, CDR1 is MNHEY, CDR2 SMNVEV (reference sequence). Trimming cost V 5 bases and J 1 base, with 9 bases left between them. For the CDR3, the DNA is TGTGCCAGCAGTGGAGGGAGTTCCTACAATGAGCAGTTCTTC. It encodes CASSGGSSYNEQFF.

The sample holds one count of this clone. The chain recombines TRBV6-6 with TRBJ1-2, with D unclear. Trimming took 2 bases from V and 5 from J, leaving 12 bases between them. Germline V gene data show CDR1 as MNHNY and CDR2 as SVGAGI (reference sequence). This CDR3 is 14 amino acids long. The CDR3 sequence is CASSYTVPSYGYTF. CDR3 nucleotide sequence: TGTGCCAGCAGTTACACAGTACCCAGTTATGGCTACACCTTC.

The chain couples TRBV6-5 to TRBJ1-3; no reliable D call. Looked up from germline, CDR1 is MNHEY and CDR2 is SVGAGI. The CDR3 length is 16 residues. Trimming removed 3 bases at V and 4 bases at J, with 16 bases between. The CDR3 coding sequence is TGTGCCAGCAGTTATTCTCCCCACGTTTCGGGAAACACCATATATTTT. This sequence encodes CASSYSPHVSGNTIYF.

This chain links TRBV29-1 with TRBJ2-1; no clear D. The CDR3 is 14 residues long. Trimming pared 1 base from V and 10 bases from J, leaving 17 bases between. Germline-derived CDR1 and CDR2 are SQVTM and ANQGSEA. CDR3 amino acids: CSVEGEYIQVEQFF. The CDR3, as DNA: TGCAGCGTTGAAGGGGAATACATACAAGTCGAGCAGTTCTTC.

A few counts support this clone. This chain joins TRBV7-2 and TRBJ1-2; D is ambiguous. Looked up from germline, CDR1 is SGHTA and CDR2 is FQGNSA. Trimming took off 1 base at V and 0 bases at J, with 18 bases between the two ends. The length of the CDR3 is 18 residues. The CDR3: CASSLVSSQTSSNYGYTF. As DNA, the CDR3 is TGTGCCAGCAGCTTAGTTTCATCGCAGACTTCCTCTAACTATGGCTACACCTTC.

This chain uses TRBV7-2 with TRBJ2-3; 7 bases line up with TRBD2. Germline lookup yields CDR1 SGHTA and CDR2 FQGNSA. CDR3 length equals 15 residues. Trimming at V came to 5 bases and at J to 2 bases, leaving 7 bases not matched to a gene. This chain's CDR3 is CASSPGGRNTDTQYF. The CDR3 DNA follows: TGTGCCAGCAGCCCCGGGGGGAGAAACACAGATACGCAGTATTTT.

CDR3: CASSPRLINQPQHF. The CDR3 DNA follows: TGTGCCAGCTCACCGAGACTGATCAATCAGCCCCAGCATTTT. The rearrangement links TRBV18 to TRBJ1-5; no reliable D call. This CDR3 is 14 amino acids long. Germline loops: CDR1 KGHSH, CDR2 LQKENI. Between the trimmed V and J ends, which lost 3 bases and 3 bases, there was a span of 9 bases.

The rearrangement uses TRBV28 and TRBJ1-2; D is ambiguous. The ends were cut back, 6 bases at V and 5 bases at J, with 19 bases in the middle. Germline V lookup: CDR1 MDHEN, CDR2 SYDVKM. The CDR3 spans 15 residues. The DNA for the CDR3 is TGTGCCAGCAGCCTCGTGGGCCCAAACGGATATGGCTACACCTTC. Translated: CASSLVGPNGYGYTF.

This CDR3 reads CASSFTGSSPGANVLTF. The CDR3 nucleotides are TGTGCCAGCAGCTTTACAGGGTCCTCTCCTGGGGCCAACGTCCTGACTTTC. The rearrangement joins TRBV7-2 to TRBJ2-6, with a weak D call TRBD1 (6 bases). CDR1 is SGHTA and CDR2 is FQGNSA in the germline V gene. This CDR3 comprises 17 residues. Trimming left V 3 bases short and J 2 bases short, with 14 bases between. Looking up the rest from reference TRBV7-2 and TRBJ2-6 gives the full variable domain: GAGVSQSPSNKVTEKGKDVELRCDPISGHTALYWYRQSLGQGLEFLIYFQGNSAPDKSGLPSDRFSAERTGGSVSTLTIQRTQQEDSAVYLCASSFTGSSPGANVLTFGAGSRLTVL.

V usage is TRBV7-2 and J usage is TRBJ1-2; D ambiguous. Germline V gene sequence: CDR1 SGHTA, CDR2 FQGNSA. The CDR3 is made up of 15 amino acids. Trimming pared 1 base from V and 3 bases from J, leaving 12 bases between. This CDR3 reads CASSLVGFSDYGYTF. CDR3 coding DNA: TGTGCCAGCAGCTTAGTGGGCTTTAGCGACTATGGCTACACCTTC.

This rearrangement joins TRBV28 to TRBJ1-2, with D unclear. This CDR3 is built from 13 residues. Germline V lookup: CDR1 MDHEN, CDR2 SYDVKM. Trimming cost V 3 bases and J 6 bases, with 11 bases left between them. The DNA for the CDR3 is TGTGCCAGCAGTTTGCGAGGGCGGGATGGCTACACCTTC. Amino acids: CASSLRGRDGYTF.